This T cell receptor beta chain was found in a study of T cell responses to AZD1222 COVID-19 vaccine. Sequencing was performed with immunoSEQ multiplex PCR; in TCRdb, only in-frame clones are kept and a portion is missing. The table shows about 130,000 clones, with approximately 94% occurring only once. The CDR3 covers 18 residues. The J segment lost 0 bases and the V segment lost 2 bases, leaving 12 bases of the junction unmatched. Germline lookup yields CDR1 SQVTM and CDR2 ANQGSEA. The chain employs TRBV29-1 and TRBJ2-3; 9 positions agree with TRBD2. The material sequenced was peripheral blood, taken on day 0 of AZD1222 vaccination. This sequence originates from an adult in good health. The CDR3 here is CSVESPSGGPRSTDTQYF. DNA of the CDR3: TGCAGCGTTGAAAGCCCCAGCGGGGGGCCGCGTAGCACAGATACGCAGTATTTT.